The subject of this entry is one TCR beta chain. The antigen remains undetermined. This table comes from immunoSEQ multiplex PCR, and its TCRdb copy is limited to in-frame clones, with some not included. The sample contains 15,000 to 20,000 clones, around 90% of which appear only once. This CDR3 comprises 14 residues. Per germline, CDR1 SGHTA and CDR2 FQGNSA. V lost 3 bases, J lost 2 bases, and 10 bases lay in between. This record comes from a study of T cells in localized non-small cell lung cancer. Findings and limits, study-wide: Detection in adjacent lung was observed for a median around 55 of the top 100 tumor clones. Longer overall survival was linked to higher blood T cell density. Measurement of T cell clonality placed uninvolved adjacent lung highest, above the level in tumor. Since sequencing was restricted to only one region of the tumor, intratumor heterogeneity remains a possibility.

Sequences were derived from peripheral blood mononuclear cells, sampled before any cancer treatment. The gene calls are TRBV7-2 and TRBJ1-2, with D possibly matching TRBD1 (6 bases). The sequence derives from a woman aged 35-75 years with stage III lung adenocarcinoma. The CDR3 sequence is CASSFGGGNYGYTF. For the CDR3, the DNA is TGTGCCAGCAGCTTTGGAGGGGGAAACTATGGCTACACCTTC.